What follows are 6 T cell receptor beta chains derived from one specimen sequenced in a study of T cells after yellow fever vaccination. One entry per CDR3 protein results from TCRdb running MiXCR on the 5' RACE reads. The sample holds just under 600,000 distinct CDR3 sequences, around an eighth seen once. This material consisted of PBMCs, taken on the day of the yellow fever booster vaccination. Receptors were obtained from a man aged 25-40 years who received the YFV17D yellow fever vaccine.

This clonotype was observed a few times. This sequence joins TRBV14 and TRBJ2-2; perhaps TRBD1 as D (6 bases). The CDR3 spans 15 residues. Per germline, CDR1 SGHDN and CDR2 FVKESK. Trimming pared 0 bases from V and 4 bases from J, leaving 9 bases between. The CDR3 here is CASSQEGHITGELFF. The CDR3 coding sequence is TGTGCCAGCAGCCAAGAGGGACACATCACCGGGGAGCTGTTTTTT.

This clonotype was seen more than once but under ten times. V is TRBV5-1 and J is TRBJ1-5, with D possibly matching TRBD1 (6 bases). Between the trimmed V and J ends, which lost 0 bases and 11 bases, there was a span of 15 bases. This CDR3 is 14 amino acids long. In germline, CDR1 is SGHRS, CDR2 YFSETQ. The CDR3 protein is CASSLESGSGAQHF. The DNA for the CDR3 is TGCGCCAGCAGCTTGGAATCAGGCTCAGGGGCCCAGCATTTT.

The rearrangement links TRBV15 to TRBJ2-1, with 10 positions matching TRBD2. J gave up 9 bases and V 5 bases, and 4 bases lay outside the gene matches. Looked up from germline, CDR1 is LNHNV and CDR2 is YYDKDF (reference sequence). The CDR3 is made up of 13 amino acids. The CDR3 loop reads CATSQAGGREQFF. CDR3 nucleotide sequence: TGTGCCACCAGCCAAGCGGGAGGGCGTGAGCAGTTCTTC.

This chain connects TRBV29-1 to TRBJ2-7; 7 bases align to TRBD1. The CDR3 is 16 amino acids. Losses at the gene ends were 4 bases for V and 2 bases for J; bases not matched to a gene: 14. Germline V CDR1 and CDR2: SQVTM, ANQGSEA. CDR3 bases: TGCAGCGTTGGGAGTGAGGGACAGAAAAACACCTACGAGCAGTACTTC. Translation: CSVGSEGQKNTYEQYF.

CDR3 in amino acids: CSASRRLQPQHF. The CDR3 DNA follows: TGCAGTGCTAGTCGCAGACTTCAGCCCCAGCATTTT. V and J are TRBV20-1 and TRBJ1-5; unclear D gene. V was shortened by 3 bases and J by 6 bases, with 9 bases between the two germline ends. The CDR3 runs to 12 residues. The germline V gene encodes CDR1 DFQATT and CDR2 SNEGSKA (reference sequence).

This clonotype was seen only a few times. The rearrangement links TRBV7-6 to TRBJ1-4; TRBD1 might be the D (5 bases). The germline V gene has CDR1 SGHVS and CDR2 FNYEAQ. The CDR3 is made up of 14 amino acids. Trimming cost V 4 bases and J 5 bases, with 11 bases left between them. In DNA form, the CDR3 reads TGTGCCAGCAGCTCGCAGGGTCCCAATGAAAAACTGTTTTTT. Translating it yields CASSSQGPNEKLFF.